This T cell receptor beta chain was identified in a study of breast tumors, draining lymph nodes, adjacent tissues. Breast cancer patients provided tissue from their axillary draining lymph nodes. V was clipped by 1 base and J by 5 bases, with 9 bases between them. Per germline, CDR1 SGDLS and CDR2 YYNGEE. The CDR3 covers 14 residues. Whole-study findings and limits: Most tumor T cells seemingly derive from lymph node, then expand in tumor.

At least ten counts were recorded for this clonotype. The target antigen is unknown. TCRdb re-called the multiplex PCR reads through MiXCR, storing one row per CDR3 protein. The sample shows around 130,000 distinct CDR3 sequences, less than 20% of them seen only once. Material for sequencing was axillary lymph node tissue. The genes are TRBV9 and TRBJ2-2; TRBD2 is a possible D gene (6 bases). The clonotype was recovered from a female donor with breast cancer. Some clones in this sample may be carry-over from other donors' samples. CDR3 region: CASSVLASTGELFF. The CDR3 DNA reads TGTGCCAGCAGCGTACTAGCGTCAACCGGGGAGCTGTTTTTT.